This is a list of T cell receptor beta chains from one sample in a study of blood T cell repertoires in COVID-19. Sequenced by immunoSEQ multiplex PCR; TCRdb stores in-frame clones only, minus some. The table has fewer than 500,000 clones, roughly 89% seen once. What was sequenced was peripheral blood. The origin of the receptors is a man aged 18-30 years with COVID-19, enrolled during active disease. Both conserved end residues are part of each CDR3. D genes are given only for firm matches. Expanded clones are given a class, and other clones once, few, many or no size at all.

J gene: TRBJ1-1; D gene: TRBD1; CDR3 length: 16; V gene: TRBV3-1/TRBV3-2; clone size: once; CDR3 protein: CASSQVGTAMNTEAFF; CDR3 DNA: TGTGCCAGCAGCCAAGTAGGGACAGCGATGAACACTGAAGCTTTCTTT
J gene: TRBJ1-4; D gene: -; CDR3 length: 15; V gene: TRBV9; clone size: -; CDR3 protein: CASSVETATNEKLFF; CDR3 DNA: TGTGCCAGCAGCGTTGAGACAGCAACTAATGAAAAACTGTTTTTT
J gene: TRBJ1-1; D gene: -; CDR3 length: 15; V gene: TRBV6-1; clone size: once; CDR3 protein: CASSELGAGNTEAFF; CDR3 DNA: TGTGCCAGCAGTGAGCTGGGGGCGGGGAACACTGAAGCTTTCTTT
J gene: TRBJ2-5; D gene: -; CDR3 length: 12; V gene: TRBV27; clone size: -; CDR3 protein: CASSSPGGSQYF; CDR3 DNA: TGTGCCAGCAGTTCCCCCGGGGGAAGCCAGTACTTC
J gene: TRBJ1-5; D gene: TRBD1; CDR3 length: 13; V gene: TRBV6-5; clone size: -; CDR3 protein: CATTRQGGQPQHF; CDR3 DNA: TGTGCCACCACAAGACAGGGGGGTCAGCCCCAGCATTTT
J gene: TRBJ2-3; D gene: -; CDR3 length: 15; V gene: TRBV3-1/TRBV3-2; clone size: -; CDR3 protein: CASSQENRPTDTQYF; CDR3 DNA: TGTGCCAGCAGCCAAGAAAACAGGCCCACAGATACGCAGTATTTT
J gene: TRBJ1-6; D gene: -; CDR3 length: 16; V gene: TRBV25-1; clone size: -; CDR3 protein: CASSFPTGVYNSPLHF; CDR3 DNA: TGTGCCAGCAGCTTTCCGACAGGAGTGTATAATTCACCCCTCCACTTT
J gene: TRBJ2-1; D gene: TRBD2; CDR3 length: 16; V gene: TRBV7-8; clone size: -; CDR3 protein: CASSFGTSGGYNEQFF; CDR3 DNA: TGTGCCAGCAGCTTTGGGACTAGCGGGGGGTACAATGAGCAGTTCTTC
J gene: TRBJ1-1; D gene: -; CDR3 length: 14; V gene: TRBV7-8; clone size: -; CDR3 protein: CASSLNILNTEAFF; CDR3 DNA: TGTGCCAGCAGCTTAAACATATTGAACACTGAAGCTTTCTTT
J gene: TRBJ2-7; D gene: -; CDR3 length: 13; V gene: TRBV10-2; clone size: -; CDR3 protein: CASSEASSYEQYF; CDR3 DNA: TGCGCCAGCAGTGAGGCTAGCTCCTACGAGCAGTACTTC
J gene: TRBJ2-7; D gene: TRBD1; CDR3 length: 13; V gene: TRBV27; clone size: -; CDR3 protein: CASSIQGTYEQYF; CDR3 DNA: TGTGCCAGCAGCATACAGGGGACCTACGAGCAGTACTTC
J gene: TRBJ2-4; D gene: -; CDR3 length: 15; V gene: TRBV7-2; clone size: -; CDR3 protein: CASSPLAARRNIQYF; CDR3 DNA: TGTGCCAGCAGCCCGTTAGCGGCCCGAAGGAACATTCAGTACTTC
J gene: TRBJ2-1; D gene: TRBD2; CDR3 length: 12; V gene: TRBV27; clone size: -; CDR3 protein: CATSGREEEQFF; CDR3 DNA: TGTGCCACCTCTGGGCGGGAGGAAGAGCAGTTCTTC
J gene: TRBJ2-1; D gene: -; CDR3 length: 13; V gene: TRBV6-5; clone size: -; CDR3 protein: CASSSRLNNEQFF; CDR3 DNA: TGTGCCAGCAGCTCAAGACTGAACAATGAGCAGTTCTTC
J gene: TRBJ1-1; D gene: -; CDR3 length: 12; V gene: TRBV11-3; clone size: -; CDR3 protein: CASSSRRGEAFF; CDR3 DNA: TGTGCCAGCAGCTCCAGACGGGGAGAAGCTTTCTTT
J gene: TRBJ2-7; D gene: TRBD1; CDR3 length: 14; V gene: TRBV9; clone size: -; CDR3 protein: CASSPRTGGYEQYF; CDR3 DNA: TGTGCCAGCAGCCCCCGGACAGGGGGCTACGAGCAGTACTTC
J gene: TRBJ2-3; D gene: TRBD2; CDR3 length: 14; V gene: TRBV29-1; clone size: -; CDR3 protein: CSGTSGLGTDTQYF; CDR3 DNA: TGCAGCGGGACTAGCGGGTTGGGCACAGATACGCAGTATTTT
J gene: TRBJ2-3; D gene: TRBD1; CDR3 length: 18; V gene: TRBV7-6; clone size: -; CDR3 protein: CASSPPIPGQGAMDTQYF; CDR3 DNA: TGTGCCAGCAGCCCACCTATCCCGGGACAGGGGGCGATGGATACGCAGTATTTT
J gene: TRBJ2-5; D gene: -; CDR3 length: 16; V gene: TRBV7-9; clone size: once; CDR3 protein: CASSLGVATYQETQYF; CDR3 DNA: TGTGCCAGCAGCTTAGGGGTAGCGACGTACCAAGAGACCCAGTACTTC
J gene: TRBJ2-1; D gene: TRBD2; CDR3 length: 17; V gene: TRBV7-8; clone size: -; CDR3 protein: CASSFGLAGGVVDEQFF; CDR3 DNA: TGTGCCAGCAGCTTCGGACTAGCGGGAGGGGTGGTAGATGAGCAGTTCTTC
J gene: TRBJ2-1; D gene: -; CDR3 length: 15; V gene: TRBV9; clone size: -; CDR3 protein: CASSGDFSSYNEQFF; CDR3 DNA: TGTGCCAGCAGTGGGGACTTTAGCTCCTACAATGAGCAGTTCTTC
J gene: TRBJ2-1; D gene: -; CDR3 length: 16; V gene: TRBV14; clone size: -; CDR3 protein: CASSQDRSGGYNEQFF; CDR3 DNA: TGTGCCAGCAGCCAAGATCGAAGCGGAGGATACAATGAGCAGTTCTTC